This entry lists 7 T cell receptor beta chains sequenced from one sample in a study of cytomegalovirus exposure and HLA in healthy donors. The study ran its PCR with 60 Vbeta and 13 Jbeta primers. Some clones are missing from TCRdb's copy, which holds only in-frame ones; the method was immunoSEQ multiplex PCR. The sample has some 130,000 clones; under 85% are singletons. Sequencing was done on a sample of PBMCs. The receptors shown here come from a woman aged 45-65 years in good health and CMV-seropositive.

This clone counts as medium-sized. The chain recombines TRBV5-4 with TRBJ1-4; 9 nucleotides match TRBD1. The germline CDR1 and CDR2 sequences are SGHNT and YYREEE (reference sequence). This CDR3 spans 15 amino acids. Trimming at V came to 4 bases and at J to 7 bases, leaving 8 bases not matched to a gene. CDR3 protein: CASSTPGQGVEKLFF. CDR3 DNA sequence: TGTGCCAGCAGCACCCCGGGACAGGGTGTTGAAAAACTGTTTTTT.

The rearrangement links TRBV5-6 to TRBJ2-4; D possibly corresponds to TRBD2 (5 bases). Trimming took 0 bases from V and 8 from J, leaving 12 bases between them. The CDR3 covers 14 residues. Germline lookup yields CDR1 SGHDT and CDR2 YYEEEE. The CDR3 DNA reads as TGTGCCAGCAGCTTGGGGCAGCAGAGGGACATTCAGTACTTC. Protein: CASSLGQQRDIQYF.

This chain joins TRBV18 and TRBJ2-1; 9 bases are shared with TRBD1. Unmatched junction bases numbered 3, after V lost 3 bases and J lost 6 bases. The germline V gene has CDR1 KGHSH and CDR2 LQKENI. This CDR3 is built from 14 residues. The CDR3 DNA sequence: TGTGCCAGCTCACCCCGGACAGGGGTCAATGAGCAGTTCTTC. It translates to CASSPRTGVNEQFF.

This chain links TRBV19 with TRBJ1-6; a possible D gene is TRBD1 (5 bases). There are 13 residues in the CDR3. Germline CDR1 and CDR2: LNHDA and SQIVND (reference sequence). The ends were cut back, 9 bases at V and 10 bases at J, with 16 bases in the middle. The CDR3 spells CASSLRGSSPLHF. The CDR3, as DNA: TGTGCCAGCTCCCTTCGGGGGAGCTCACCCCTCCACTTT.

The chain carries TRBV7-2 and TRBJ2-3; 11 bases fit TRBD2. CDR1 SGHTA and CDR2 FQGNSA come from the germline V gene. With 5 bases clipped from V and 2 bases from J, the junction kept 12 bases outside the gene matches. The CDR3 runs 18 residues. The CDR3 region has the DNA TGTGCCAGCAGCCTCAACTTTCGTAGCGGGGGGGCCACAGATACGCAGTATTTT. Translated: CASSLNFRSGGATDTQYF.

This clone was picked up a small number of times. The rearrangement uses TRBV4-1 and TRBJ2-3; possible D gene TRBD1, 6 bases. Germline CDR1 is MGHRA and CDR2 is YSYEKL. The CDR3 is 17 residues long. With 1 base removed from V and 5 bases from J, the gap between germline ends came to 19 bases. CDR3 DNA: TGCGCCAGCAGCCAAGGGGCCTCGAGGGGGTATAAAGATACGCAGTATTTT. It encodes CASSQGASRGYKDTQYF.

The J gene is TRBJ1-6, the V gene TRBV7-9, with a possible D match to TRBD1 (6 bases). The germline V gene has CDR1 SEHNR and CDR2 FQNEAQ (reference sequence). Trimming removed 4 bases from V and 7 bases from J, with 14 bases in between. The CDR3 has 15 amino acids. CDR3 loop: CASSSYRERNSPLHF. The DNA of the CDR3 is TGTGCCAGCAGCTCTTACAGGGAAAGGAATTCACCCCTCCACTTT.